The rows below give T cell receptor beta chains drawn from one sample of a study of blood T cell repertoires in COVID-19. Assay used: immunoSEQ multiplex PCR; TCRdb lists only in-frame clones, some missing. The data show 85,000 to 100,000 clones, with just over 90% seen just once and 1.7% held by the top ten. Source material: peripheral blood. These receptors were taken from a man aged 55 to 69 with acute or convalescent COVID-19. Both conserved end residues are part of each CDR3. The D gene is left open where the match is weak. Clone size is not always given. Where it is, it says once, few, many or a class for expanded clones.

TRBV7-9,-,TRBD1,TRBJ2-2,TGTGCCAGCCAAACCTTGACAGGGGACACCGGGGAGCTGTTTTTT,CASQTLTGDTGELFF
TRBV7-9,-,TRBD1,TRBJ1-6,TGTGCCAGCAGCAGGGACAGGGGGCTTGTCGGTTCACCCCTCCACTTT,CASSRDRGLVGSPLHF
TRBV10-3,-,TRBD1,TRBJ2-7,TGTGCCCACACCCCAGGGGGAAGTGACGAGCAGTACTTC,CAHTPGGSDEQYF
TRBV10-3,-,TRBD1,TRBJ1-2,TGTGCCGTGCCGGACAGGGCTCAAGGGGGCTACACCTTC,CAVPDRAQGGYTF
TRBV19,once,TRBD2,TRBJ2-3,TGTGCCAGTAGTTTCACTAGCGGGGGGGGACGAGATACGCAGTATTTT,CASSFTSGGGRDTQYF
TRBV14,-,TRBD1,TRBJ1-1,TGTGCCAGCAGCCAAGATTGGTGGGGAGACAGGGGGCGGACTGAAGCTTTCTTT,CASSQDWWGDRGRTEAFF
TRBV6-2/TRBV6-3,-,-,TRBJ1-3,TGTGCCAGCAGTACGGGATCGGGAGGAAACACCATATATTTT,CASSTGSGGNTIYF
TRBV6-5,-,-,TRBJ1-1,TGTGCCAGCAGGGGAGCGGGAACTGAAGCTTTCTTT,CASRGAGTEAFF
TRBV2,-,TRBD1,TRBJ1-5,TGTGCCAGCAGTGGCAGGACAGGGGGGTATAGCAATCAGCCCCAGCATTTT,CASSGRTGGYSNQPQHF
TRBV30,-,-,TRBJ1-1,TGTGCCTGGAGTGTACAACCCACTGAAGCTTTCTTT,CAWSVQPTEAFF
TRBV7-2,-,TRBD1,TRBJ1-2,TGTGCCAGCAGTCACAATCTTGGGACAGCTAACTATGGCTACACCTTC,CASSHNLGTANYGYTF
TRBV5-1,-,-,TRBJ1-1,TGCGCCAGCAGCTCCACAGGGAACTTAAACACTGAAGCTTTCTTT,CASSSTGNLNTEAFF
TRBV7-8,few,TRBD2,TRBJ2-5,TGTGCCAGCAGCTCCCATTTAGCGGGGGGGCGGGAGACCCAGTACTTC,CASSSHLAGGRETQYF
TRBV6-5,-,-,TRBJ1-5,TGTGCCAGCGGTCGGGGGGCCAGCAATCAGCCCCAGCATTTT,CASGRGASNQPQHF
TRBV19,-,-,TRBJ1-2,TGTGCCACCAAAGACCTACAGGGAGCTAACTATGGCTACACCTTC,CATKDLQGANYGYTF
TRBV6-6,-,-,TRBJ1-2,TGTGCCAGCAGTTACTCAGACTCCTTAGGTGGCTACACCTTC,CASSYSDSLGGYTF
TRBV5-1,-,-,TRBJ1-4,TGCGCCAGCAGCACTTCGACAGGACCCCATGAAAAACTGTTTTTT,CASSTSTGPHEKLFF
TRBV5-4,-,TRBD1,TRBJ2-2,TGTGCCAGCAGCACCGGGACAGGAGGCACCGGGGAGCTGTTTTTT,CASSTGTGGTGELFF
TRBV28,-,-,TRBJ1-2,TGTGCCACCCAACGCGGAGGGAACTATGGCTACACCTTC,CATQRGGNYGYTF
TRBV5-4,-,-,TRBJ1-1,TGTGCCAGCAGCCCGAGGGGGAAATGGGACACTGAAGCTTTCTTT,CASSPRGKWDTEAFF
TRBV20-1,-,-,TRBJ1-2,TGCAGTGCTACAGGGGACTATGGCTACACCTTC,CSATGDYGYTF
TRBV6-5,-,TRBD1,TRBJ1-2,TGTGCCAGCAGTTTTGGACAGGGGGCGTTGGGCGGCTACACCTTC,CASSFGQGALGGYTF
TRBV18,-,-,TRBJ1-5,TGTGCCAGCTCACCCCAAGCGGGCAATCAGCCCCAGCATTTT,CASSPQAGNQPQHF
TRBV7-6,-,-,TRBJ2-2,TGTGCCAGCAGCTTAAGTCCATCGAGCACCGGGGAGCTGTTTTTT,CASSLSPSSTGELFF